This T cell receptor beta chain was sequenced for a study of shared clonotypes between healthy human individuals. Sequenced by immunoSEQ multiplex PCR; TCRdb stores in-frame clones only, minus some. The table shows fewer than 800,000 clones, with 92% occurring only once. CDR3 length: 13 amino acids. Per germline, CDR1 GTSNPN and CDR2 SVGIG (reference sequence). V dropped 5 bases and J dropped 10; count of bases not matched to a gene: 10. Only CD45RO-negative cells positively selected for CCR7 counted as naive CD8 cells, so terminally differentiated effector memory CD45RA+ cells were excluded. The sequence came from a man aged 30 to 45 in good health. The sequenced sample consisted of naive CD8+ T cells sorted from blood. V usage is TRBV30 and J usage is TRBJ2-1; 8 bases are a match to TRBD2. This CDR3 is CAWSLAGSGEQFF. In DNA form, the CDR3 reads TGTGCCTGGTCATTAGCGGGGTCCGGGGAGCAGTTCTTC. Together with reference TRBV30 and TRBJ2-1, the CDR3 gives the full variable domain: SQTIHQWPATLVQPVGSPLSLECTVEGTSNPNLYWYRQAAGRGLQLLFYSVGIGQISSEVPQNLSASRPQDRQFILSSKKLLLSDSGFYLCAWSLAGSGEQFFGPGTRLTVL.